The 9 T cell receptor beta chains below all came from one sample that was sequenced in a study of cytomegalovirus exposure and HLA in healthy donors. The PCR was carried out with 60 Vbeta primers and 13 Jbeta primers. TCRdb keeps only in-frame clones here, not all; method: immunoSEQ multiplex PCR. The table has roughly 200,000 clones, around 77% seen once. The specimen sequenced was PBMCs. The receptors were gathered from a woman between 25 and 40 years old in good health and CMV-seronegative.

This clone has more than one count but fewer than ten. V usage is TRBV9 and J usage is TRBJ1-3; unclear D gene. Germline CDR1 reads SGDLS; CDR2 reads YYNGEE. The V end was cut by 0 bases, the J end by 2 bases, with 9 bases between. This CDR3 has 15 amino acids. In nucleotides, the CDR3 is TGTGCCAGCAGCGTAGCTCCCGGTCCTGGAAACACCATATATTTT. Protein product: CASSVAPGPGNTIYF.

CDR3: CASWPRGRGNTGELFF. The CDR3 DNA follows: TGTGCCAGTTGGCCCCGAGGGAGAGGGAACACCGGGGAGCTGTTTTTT. The genes are TRBV19 and TRBJ2-2; a possible D gene is TRBD2 (5 bases). The CDR3 spans 16 residues. Between the trimmed V and J ends, which lost 8 bases and 1 base, there was a span of 17 bases. Looked up from germline, CDR1 is LNHDA and CDR2 is SQIVND (reference sequence).

The genes are TRBV7-7 and TRBJ2-5; D remains ambiguous. CDR3 length equals 12 residues. Trimming left V 2 bases short and J 5 bases short, with 6 bases between. Per the germline V gene, CDR1 is SSHAT and CDR2 is FNYEAQ (reference sequence). CDR3 amino acids: CASSLSRETQYF. The CDR3 region has the DNA TGTGCCAGCAGCTTATCCCGGGAGACCCAGTACTTC.

This chain connects TRBV29-1 to TRBJ2-5; tentatively, D is TRBD2 (6 bases). The length of the CDR3 is 14 residues. Deletions cut 4 bases from V and 4 bases from J, with 16 bases between. The germline gives CDR1 SQVTM, CDR2 ANQGSEA. The CDR3 here is CSVVGDFGGETQYF. The CDR3 DNA follows: TGCAGCGTTGTCGGGGACTTTGGTGGAGAGACCCAGTACTTC.

The count of this clone is one. The chain recombines TRBV28 with TRBJ2-2, with D maybe TRBD2 (5 bases). The ends were cut back, 4 bases at V and 9 bases at J, with 15 bases in the middle. The CDR3 sequence is 14 residues long. Germline-derived CDR1 and CDR2 are MDHEN and SYDVKM. In nucleotides, the CDR3 is TGTGCCAGCAGTTCACCCCGAGGGATCCGGGAGCTGTTTTTT. This encodes CASSSPRGIRELFF. Combining the CDR3 with reference TRBV28 and TRBJ2-2 gives the whole variable domain DVKVTQSSRYLVKRTGEKVFLECVQDMDHENMFWYRQDPGLGLRLIYFSYDVKMKEKGDIPEGYSVSREKKERFSLILESASTNQTSMYLCASSSPRGIRELFFGEGSRLTVL.

V is TRBV10-2 and J is TRBJ1-2; no firm D call. CDR3 length: 13 residues. Trimming took off 5 bases at V and 5 bases at J, with 12 bases between the two ends. Germline values: CDR1 WSHSY, CDR2 SAAADI. The CDR3 nucleotides are TGCGCCAGCAGTTGGAGCAGCCTATATGGCTACACCTTC. Protein product: CASSWSSLYGYTF.

This chain joins TRBV7-9 and TRBJ2-1; the match to TRBD2 covers 10 bases. Germline V gene lookup returns CDR1 SEHNR and CDR2 FQNEAQ (reference sequence). This CDR3 contains 18 residues. The V and J ends lost 7 bases and 0 bases, in that order; junction bases with no gene match: 12. CDR3: CASTPPGTSASSYNEQFF. For the CDR3, the DNA is TGTGCCAGCACCCCACCCGGGACTAGCGCGAGCTCCTACAATGAGCAGTTCTTC.

The chain couples TRBV4-2 to TRBJ1-2; no reliable D call. Trimming pared 0 bases from V and 7 bases from J, leaving 18 bases between. This CDR3 is built from 16 residues. Germline V gene lookup returns CDR1 LGHNA and CDR2 YNFKEQ. The CDR3 coding sequence is TGTGCCAGCAGCCAAGATCCGGACTCCCGGCGGGCTGGCTACACCTTC. It translates to CASSQDPDSRRAGYTF.

This clone was seen a few times. The chain is built from TRBV4-1 and TRBJ2-2; D not resolved. V was trimmed by 0 bases and J by 6 bases, leaving 5 bases between them. This CDR3 spans 13 amino acids. CDR1 is MGHRA, CDR2 YSYEKL, per germline. Written as DNA, the CDR3 is TGCGCCAGCAGCCAAGAACGAGCCGGGGAGCTGTTTTTT. It encodes CASSQERAGELFF.